The clone carrying this T cell receptor (beta chain) was recorded many times. These data come from a study of Graves' ophthalmopathy and Graves' hyperthyroidism. Study-wide background: Prior to any treatment, peripheral blood was collected at the time of initial diagnosis.

RNA transcripts yielded amplified TCR beta CDR3 regions. Following a first-round RT-PCR that used HTBI primers, a second-round multiplex PCR was carried out. From the multiplex PCR reads, TCRdb called clonotypes with MiXCR, one entry per CDR3 protein. The profile covers roughly 480,000 distinct CDR3 sequences, with approximately 15% appearing a single time and about 9.4% taken by the ten largest. Germline V gene data show CDR1 as MNHEY and CDR2 as SVGEGT. The CDR3 is 14 residues long. J lost 3 bases, V lost 2 bases, and 4 bases had no gene match. A duration under 3 months, NOSPECS ≥4, CAS ≥3 and moderate-to-severe activity characterized the donors with ophthalmopathy.

The sequence was collected from a woman between 25 and 40 years old with Graves' ophthalmopathy. Sequenced: blood. The chain links TRBV6-2 or TRBV6-3 to TRBJ2-7; TRBD1 aligns across 7 bases. CDR3 bases: TGTGCCAGCAGTTACCCGGCAGGGGGCTACGAGCAGTACTTC. Its protein product is CASSYPAGGYEQYF.